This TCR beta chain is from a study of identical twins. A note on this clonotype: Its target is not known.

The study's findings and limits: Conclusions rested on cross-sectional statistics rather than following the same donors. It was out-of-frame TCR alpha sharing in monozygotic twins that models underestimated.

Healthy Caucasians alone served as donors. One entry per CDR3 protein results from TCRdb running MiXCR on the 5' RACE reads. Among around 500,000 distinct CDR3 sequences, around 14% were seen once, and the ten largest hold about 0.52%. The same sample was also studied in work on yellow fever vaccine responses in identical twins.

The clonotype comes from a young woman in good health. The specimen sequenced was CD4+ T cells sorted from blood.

The CDR3 is CASSWLIRTGRNEQFF. DNA for the CDR3: TGTGCCAGCAGTTGGTTAATAAGGACAGGGAGAAATGAGCAGTTCTTC. This chain uses TRBV6-2 or TRBV6-3 with TRBJ2-1, with 8 bases identical to TRBD1. Unmatched junction bases numbered 12, after V lost 4 bases and J lost 7 bases. The CDR3 runs to 16 residues. Germline-derived CDR1 and CDR2 are MNHEY and SVGEGT.